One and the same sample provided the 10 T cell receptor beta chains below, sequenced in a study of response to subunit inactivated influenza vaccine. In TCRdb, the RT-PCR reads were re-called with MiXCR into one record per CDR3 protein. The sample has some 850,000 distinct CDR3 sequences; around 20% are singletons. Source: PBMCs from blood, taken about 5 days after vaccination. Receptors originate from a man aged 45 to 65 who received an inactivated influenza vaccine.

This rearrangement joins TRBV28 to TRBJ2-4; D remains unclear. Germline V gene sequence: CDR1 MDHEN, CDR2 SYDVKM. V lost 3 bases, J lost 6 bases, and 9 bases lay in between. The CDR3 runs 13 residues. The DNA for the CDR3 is TGTGCCAGCAGTTTTGCTGATGGAAACATTCAGTACTTC. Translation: CASSFADGNIQYF.

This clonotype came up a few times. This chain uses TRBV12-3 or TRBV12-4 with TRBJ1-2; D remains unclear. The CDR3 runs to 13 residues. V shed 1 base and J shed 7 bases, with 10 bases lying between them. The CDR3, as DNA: TGTGCCAGCAGTTTAGGGGCAGTGGGTGGCTACACCTTC. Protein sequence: CASSLGAVGGYTF.

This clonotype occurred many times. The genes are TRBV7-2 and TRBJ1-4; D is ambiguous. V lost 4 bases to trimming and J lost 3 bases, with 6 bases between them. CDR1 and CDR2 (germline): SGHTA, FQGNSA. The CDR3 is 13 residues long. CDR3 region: CASSSGSNEKLFF. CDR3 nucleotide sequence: TGTGCCAGCAGCTCAGGATCTAATGAAAAACTGTTTTTT.

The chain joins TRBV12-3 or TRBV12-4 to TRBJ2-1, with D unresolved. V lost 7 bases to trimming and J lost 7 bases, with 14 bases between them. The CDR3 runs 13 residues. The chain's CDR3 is CASTQRMLNEQFF. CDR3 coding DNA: TGTGCCAGCACCCAAAGGATGTTAAATGAGCAGTTCTTC.

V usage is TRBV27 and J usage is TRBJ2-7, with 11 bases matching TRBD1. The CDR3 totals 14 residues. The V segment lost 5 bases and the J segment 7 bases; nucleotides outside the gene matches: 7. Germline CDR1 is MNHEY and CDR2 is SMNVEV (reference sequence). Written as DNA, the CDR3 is TGTGCCAGCAGTCCGGGACAGGGGGTAAGGGAGCAGTACTTC. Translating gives CASSPGQGVREQYF.

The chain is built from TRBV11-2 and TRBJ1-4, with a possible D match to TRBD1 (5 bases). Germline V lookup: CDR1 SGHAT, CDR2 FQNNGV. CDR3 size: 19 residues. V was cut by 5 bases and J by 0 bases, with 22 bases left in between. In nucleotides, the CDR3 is TGTGCCAGCAGCCCGACGGGGGTCCTTAGATTTGCAACTAATGAAAAACTGTTTTTT. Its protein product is CASSPTGVLRFATNEKLFF.

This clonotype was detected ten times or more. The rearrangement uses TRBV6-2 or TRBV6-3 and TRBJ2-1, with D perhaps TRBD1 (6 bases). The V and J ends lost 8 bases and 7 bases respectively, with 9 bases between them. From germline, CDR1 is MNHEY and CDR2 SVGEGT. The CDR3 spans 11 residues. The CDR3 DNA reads TGTGCCAGCTCGAGGGGGAATGAGCAGTTCTTC. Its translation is CASSRGNEQFF.

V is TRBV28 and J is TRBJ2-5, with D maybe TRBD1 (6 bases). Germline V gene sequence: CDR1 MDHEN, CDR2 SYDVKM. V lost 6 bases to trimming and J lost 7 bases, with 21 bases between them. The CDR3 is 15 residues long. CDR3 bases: TGTGCCAGCAGCTCCCTAGACAGGCCCTCTGGGACCCAGTACTTC. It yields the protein CASSSLDRPSGTQYF.

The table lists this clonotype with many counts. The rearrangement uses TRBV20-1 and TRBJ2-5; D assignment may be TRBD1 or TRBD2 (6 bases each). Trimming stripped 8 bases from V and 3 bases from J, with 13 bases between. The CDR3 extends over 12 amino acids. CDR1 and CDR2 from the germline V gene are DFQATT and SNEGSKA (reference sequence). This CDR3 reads CSQEGGKETQYF. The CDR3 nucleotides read TGCAGTCAAGAGGGGGGAAAAGAGACCCAGTACTTC.

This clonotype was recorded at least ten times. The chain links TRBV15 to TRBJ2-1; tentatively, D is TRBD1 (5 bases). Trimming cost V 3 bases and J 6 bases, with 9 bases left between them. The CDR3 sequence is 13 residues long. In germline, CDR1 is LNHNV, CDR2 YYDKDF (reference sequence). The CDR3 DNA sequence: TGTGCCACCAGCAGTCGAAGGGGCAATGAGCAGTTCTTC. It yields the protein CATSSRRGNEQFF.